This TCR beta chain was recovered during a study of pediatric ulcerative colitis. The study's findings and limits: Two patients' blood samples yielded substantially fewer templates.

The CDR3 is 19 residues long. V was pared by 0 bases and J by 4 bases, with 13 bases of the junction left unmatched. The V gene's germline CDR1 is LGHNA and CDR2 YSLEER. This clone was picked up one time. The antigen is unknown. The protocol was immunoSEQ multiplex PCR, while the TCRdb copy is restricted to in-frame clones and leaves out a portion. The sample holds roughly 64,000 clones, 86% seen once. The chain couples TRBV4-3 to TRBJ2-2, with 8 positions matching TRBD2. This TCR came from a boy between 10 and 17 years old with severe ulcerative colitis. Sequenced input: blood. The CDR3 is CASSQEGSGAGVLTGELFF. The CDR3, as DNA: TGCGCCAGCAGCCAAGAAGGATCAGGAGCGGGGGTCCTCACCGGGGAGCTGTTTTTT.